This TCR beta chain was sequenced during a study of PD-1 blockade in classical Hodgkin lymphoma. Notes on the study in general: Diversity similar to that of newly diagnosed patients was seen at baseline in complete responders. Only CD4+ TCR diversity, not CD8+, had risen significantly by C4D1.

Clones were sequenced by immunoSEQ multiplex PCR, and TCRdb holds only the in-frame ones, with some missing. The sample carries about 2,500 clones, 80% to 90% recorded once. V lost 2 bases and J lost 1, with 10 bases in between. CDR3 length: 15 amino acids. Looked up from germline, CDR1 is SNHLY and CDR2 is FYNNEI. Every patient was affected by relapse after autologous stem cell transplantation, while exposure to brentuximab vedotin was not uniform. Out of thawed PBMCs, magnetic negative selection purified CD4+ T cells. As to this clone: Its target is not known.

The specimen comprised CD4+ T cells from blood, sampled at baseline. The TCR comes from a human donor with classical Hodgkin lymphoma. This chain joins TRBV2 and TRBJ2-3; weak D call: TRBD2 (6 bases). CDR3 nucleotides: TGTGCCAGCAGTGAAATTACGGGAGGCACAGATACGCAGTATTTT. This gives the protein CASSEITGGTDTQYF.